This T cell receptor beta chain was captured in a study of T cells expressing NK-cell markers. Study information: One of eight sequenced donors was HCMV-seronegative; the other seven were seropositive.

For this clonotype: What it binds is unknown.

Broader study findings: Five or six donors carried dominant NKG2C+ clonotypes that made up roughly 1.0-7.0% of their CD8+ T cells.

The CDR3 has 16 amino acids. CDR1 and CDR2 from the germline V gene are LGHNT and FRNRAP. UMIs accompanied the 5'RACE template switching by which TCR beta cDNA was made. TCRdb re-called the 5' RACE reads; every CDR3 protein appears as one record, without DNA. The sample has around 380,000 distinct CDR3 sequences. The gene calls are TRBV12-5 and TRBJ2-1; TCRdb proposes TRBD2, but this gene call is untestable without DNA. Sequencing was carried out using blood T cells: a sorted CD56 or NKG2C T cell subset, CD4+ or CD8+ T cells, or bulk PBMC T cells (not recorded which). This clonotype originated in a woman in her forties or fifties in good health. CDR3 protein: CASGLVLAGVLNEQFF.